The rows below give T cell receptor beta chains drawn from one sample of a study of blood T cells in healthy people across ages. TCRdb fed the 5' RACE reads into MiXCR, producing one record per CDR3 protein. The data show about 1.5 million distinct CDR3 sequences, approximately 43% seen once. The source material was blood. These receptors were taken from a woman under 30 in good health. Each CDR3 is given with its conserved first and last residue. D genes are given only for firm matches. Expanded clones are given a class, and other clones once, few, many or no size at all.

v_gene,d_gene,j_gene,abundance,CDR3nt,CDR3aa
TRBV20-1,TRBD1,TRBJ2-7,.,TGCAGTGCTAGAGATGTTAGGACAGGGGTCTACGAGCAGTACTTC,CSARDVRTGVYEQYF
TRBV6-6,.,TRBJ2-7,.,TGTGCCAGCAGACGGGACTCAGCCTACGAGCAGTACTTC,CASRRDSAYEQYF
TRBV11-2,TRBD2,TRBJ2-7,.,TGTGCCAGCAGCTTAGGACCGGGAGGCATCTCCTACGAGCAGTACTTC,CASSLGPGGISYEQYF
TRBV5-6,TRBD2,TRBJ2-3,few,TGTGCCAGCAGCTTCCTAGCGGCCCTGAGCGCAGATACGCAGTATTTT,CASSFLAALSADTQYF
TRBV20-1,TRBD1,TRBJ1-5,.,TGCAGTGCCCATCCGGACAGGGACCGGGGGAGTAGCAATCAGCCCCAGCATTTT,CSAHPDRDRGSSNQPQHF
TRBV27,.,TRBJ2-7,few,TGTGCCAGCAGTTTAACGGCAGGGCGAGGCGAGCAGTACTTC,CASSLTAGRGEQYF
TRBV20-1,TRBD2,TRBJ2-3,.,TGCAGTGCTAGAGATACGGCTAGCGGGAGCGCAGATACGCAGTATTTT,CSARDTASGSADTQYF
TRBV4-3,TRBD1,TRBJ2-1,.,TGCGCCAGCAGCCTAACCGGGACAGGGAGCTCCTACAATGAGCAGTTCTTC,CASSLTGTGSSYNEQFF
TRBV7-9,.,TRBJ1-6,.,TGTGCCAGCAGCTTAGTGGGGTTTAATTCACCCCTCCACTTT,CASSLVGFNSPLHF
TRBV29-1,TRBD2,TRBJ2-1,few,TGCAGCGTTGCCGGACTAGCGGCCAGCTCCTACAATGAGCAGTTCTTC,CSVAGLAASSYNEQFF
TRBV20-1,.,TRBJ2-7,.,TGCAGTGCTAGGACGACGGGGAGACGAAACTACGAGCAGTACTTC,CSARTTGRRNYEQYF
TRBV7-6,.,TRBJ2-1,.,TGTGCCAGCGCCAGCGTGGGGGCGTCCTACAATGAGCAGTTCTTC,CASASVGASYNEQFF
TRBV6-5,.,TRBJ2-4,few,TGTGCCAGCAGCCTCAGGGTCGACAAAAACATTCAGTACTTC,CASSLRVDKNIQYF